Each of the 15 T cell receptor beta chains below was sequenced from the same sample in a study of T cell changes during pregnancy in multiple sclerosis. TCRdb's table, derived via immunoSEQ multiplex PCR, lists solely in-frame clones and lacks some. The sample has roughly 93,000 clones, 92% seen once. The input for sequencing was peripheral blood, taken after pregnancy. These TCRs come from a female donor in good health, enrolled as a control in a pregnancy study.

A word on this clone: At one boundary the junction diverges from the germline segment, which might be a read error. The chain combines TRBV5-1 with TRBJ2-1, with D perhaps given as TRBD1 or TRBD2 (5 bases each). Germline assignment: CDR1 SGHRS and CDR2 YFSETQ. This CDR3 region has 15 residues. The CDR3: CASSLGRPRIGEQFF. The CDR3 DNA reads TGCGCCAGCAGTTTGGGACGACCCAGGATTGGTGAGCAGTTCTTC.

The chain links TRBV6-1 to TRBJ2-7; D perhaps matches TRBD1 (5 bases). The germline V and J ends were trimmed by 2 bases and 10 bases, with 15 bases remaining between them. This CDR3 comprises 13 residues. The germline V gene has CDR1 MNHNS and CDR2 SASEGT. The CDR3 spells CASSERRMDIQYF. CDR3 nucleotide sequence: TGTGCCAGCAGTGAAAGGCGGATGGACATACAGTACTTC.

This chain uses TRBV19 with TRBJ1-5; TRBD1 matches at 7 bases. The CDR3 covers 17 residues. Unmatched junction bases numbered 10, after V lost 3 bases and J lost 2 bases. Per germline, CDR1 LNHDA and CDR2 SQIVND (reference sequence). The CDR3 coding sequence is TGTGCCAGTAGTATTCATTTTGGTGGACAGGGCAATCAGCCCCAGCATTTT. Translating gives CASSIHFGGQGNQPQHF.

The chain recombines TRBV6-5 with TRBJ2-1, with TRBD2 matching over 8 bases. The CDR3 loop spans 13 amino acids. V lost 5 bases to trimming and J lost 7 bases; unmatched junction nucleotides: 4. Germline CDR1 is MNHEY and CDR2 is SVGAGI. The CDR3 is CASSPSGGNEQFF. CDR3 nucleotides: TGTGCCAGCAGTCCCAGCGGGGGAAATGAGCAGTTCTTC.

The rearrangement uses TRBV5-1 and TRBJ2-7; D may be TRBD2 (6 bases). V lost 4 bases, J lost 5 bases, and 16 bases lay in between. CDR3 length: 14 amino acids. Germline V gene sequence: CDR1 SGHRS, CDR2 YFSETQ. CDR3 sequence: CASSLGEEENEQYF. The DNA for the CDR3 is TGCGCCAGCAGCCTAGGGGAGGAGGAAAACGAGCAGTACTTC.

The CDR3, as DNA: TGTGCCAGCAGCTTCCCACTAGGAGATACGCAGTATTTT. The encoded protein is CASSFPLGDTQYF. The chain recombines TRBV7-9 with TRBJ2-3, with D perhaps TRBD2 (5 bases). Germline loops: CDR1 SEHNR, CDR2 FQNEAQ (reference sequence). The ends were cut back, 3 bases at V and 5 bases at J, with 9 bases in the middle. CDR3 length equals 13 residues.

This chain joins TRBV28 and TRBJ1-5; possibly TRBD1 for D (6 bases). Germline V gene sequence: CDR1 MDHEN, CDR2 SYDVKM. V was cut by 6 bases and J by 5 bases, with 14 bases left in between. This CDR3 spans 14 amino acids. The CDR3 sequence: CASRLRGGDQPQHF. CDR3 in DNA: TGTGCCAGCAGGTTAAGAGGGGGGGATCAGCCCCAGCATTTT.

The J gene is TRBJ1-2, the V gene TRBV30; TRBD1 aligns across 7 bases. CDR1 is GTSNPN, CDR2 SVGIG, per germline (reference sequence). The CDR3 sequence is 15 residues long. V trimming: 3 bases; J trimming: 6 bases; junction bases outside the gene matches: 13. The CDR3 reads CAWSAQGRGVDGYTF. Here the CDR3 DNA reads TGTGCCTGGAGCGCTCAGGGCAGGGGGGTTGATGGCTACACCTTC.

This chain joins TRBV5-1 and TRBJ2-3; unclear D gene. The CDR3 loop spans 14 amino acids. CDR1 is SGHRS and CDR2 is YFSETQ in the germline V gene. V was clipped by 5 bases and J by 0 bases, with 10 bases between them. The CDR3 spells CASSPRASTDTQYF. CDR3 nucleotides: TGCGCCAGCAGTCCGAGAGCTAGCACAGATACGCAGTATTTT.

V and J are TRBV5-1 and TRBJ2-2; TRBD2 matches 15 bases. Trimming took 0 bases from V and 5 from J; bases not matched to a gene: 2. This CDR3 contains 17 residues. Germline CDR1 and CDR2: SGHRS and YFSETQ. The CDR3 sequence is CASSLEGTSGRTGELFF. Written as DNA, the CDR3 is TGCGCCAGCAGCTTGGAGGGGACTAGCGGGAGGACCGGGGAGCTGTTTTTT.

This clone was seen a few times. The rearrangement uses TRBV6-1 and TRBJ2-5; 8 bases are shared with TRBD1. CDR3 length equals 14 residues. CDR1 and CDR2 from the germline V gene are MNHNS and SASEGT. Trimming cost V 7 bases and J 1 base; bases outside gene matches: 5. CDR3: CASNRDRPQETQYF. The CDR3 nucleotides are TGTGCCAGCAATCGGGACAGGCCCCAAGAGACCCAGTACTTC.

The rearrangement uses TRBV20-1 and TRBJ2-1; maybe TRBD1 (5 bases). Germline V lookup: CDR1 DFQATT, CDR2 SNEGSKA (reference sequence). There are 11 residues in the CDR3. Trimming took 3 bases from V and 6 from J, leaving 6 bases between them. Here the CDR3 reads CSARDTNEQFF. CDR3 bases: TGCAGTGCTAGGGACACCAATGAGCAGTTCTTC.

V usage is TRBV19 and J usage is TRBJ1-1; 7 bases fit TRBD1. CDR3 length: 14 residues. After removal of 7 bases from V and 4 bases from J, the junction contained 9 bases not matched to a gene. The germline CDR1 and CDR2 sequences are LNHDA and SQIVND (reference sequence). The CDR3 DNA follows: TGTGCCAGTAATGGGGCAGGGGGAGGCACTGAAGCTTTCTTT. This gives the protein CASNGAGGGTEAFF.

CDR3 in amino acids: CASSFDLRGQIPNTEAFF. The CDR3 bases are TGTGCCAGCAGTTTTGATCTCAGGGGGCAAATCCCGAACACTGAAGCTTTCTTT. The V call is TRBV28, the J call TRBJ1-1, with 8 bases identical to TRBD1. The CDR3 totals 18 residues. V gave up 3 bases and J gave up 1 base; unmatched junction bases: 13. CDR1 is MDHEN and CDR2 is SYDVKM in the germline V gene.

The CDR3 region is CASSPPRLARTDTQYF. Written as DNA, the CDR3 is TGTGCCAGCAGCCCCCCGAGACTAGCTCGCACAGATACGCAGTATTTT. This sequence joins TRBV9 and TRBJ2-3; 7 nucleotides agree with TRBD2. V was clipped by 4 bases and J by 1 base; unmatched bases: 9. This CDR3 comprises 16 residues. CDR1 and CDR2 from the germline V gene are SGDLS and YYNGEE. The complete variable domain, with remaining parts taken from reference TRBV9 and TRBJ2-3, reads DSGVTQTPKHLITATGQRVTLRCSPRSGDLSVYWYQQSLDQGLQFLIQYYNGEERAKGNILERFSAQQFPDLHSELNLSSLELGDSALYFCASSPPRLARTDTQYFGPGTRLTVL.